The clone carrying this TCR beta chain was seen more than once but under ten times. Antigen: not known. The record originates from a study of blood T cells in healthy people across ages. Study results and caveats: Higher diversity and more naive CD4+ cells were features of long-lived donors, compared to aged donors. PBMCs went unsorted, and a conclusive naive versus antigen-experienced comparison was therefore prevented.

A second about 6 to 12 cycle PCR used barcoded and J-beta primers. TCRdb used MiXCR to reprocess the 5' RACE reads, holding one entry per CDR3 protein. The table shows fewer than 2,000,000 distinct CDR3 sequences, with 34% occurring only once. Every sample yielded at least 6.5 million isolated PBMCs. Losses at the gene ends were 2 bases for V and 4 bases for J; bases not matched to a gene: 2. CDR1 and CDR2 from the germline V gene are MNHEY and SVGAGI. The CDR3 contains 13 residues. The sequence came from a woman aged 30 to 39 in good health. The J gene is TRBJ2-7, the V gene TRBV6-5, with TRBD2 matching over 7 bases. The sequencing sample was made of blood. The CDR3 here is CASSYREEYEQYF. CDR3 in DNA: TGTGCCAGCAGTTACCGGGAGGAATACGAGCAGTACTTC.